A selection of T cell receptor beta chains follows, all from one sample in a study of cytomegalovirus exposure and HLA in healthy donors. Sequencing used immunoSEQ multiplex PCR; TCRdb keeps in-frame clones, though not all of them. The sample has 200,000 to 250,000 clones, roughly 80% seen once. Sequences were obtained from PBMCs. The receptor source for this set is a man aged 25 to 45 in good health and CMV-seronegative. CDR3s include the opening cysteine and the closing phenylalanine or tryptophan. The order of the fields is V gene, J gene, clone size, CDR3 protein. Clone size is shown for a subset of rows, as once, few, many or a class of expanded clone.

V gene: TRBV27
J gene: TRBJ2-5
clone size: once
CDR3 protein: CASSSGGNQETQYF

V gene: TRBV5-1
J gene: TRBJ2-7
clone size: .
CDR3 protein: CASSSTGVTYEQYF

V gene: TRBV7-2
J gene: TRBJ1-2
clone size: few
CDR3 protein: CASSLEQDRNYGYTF

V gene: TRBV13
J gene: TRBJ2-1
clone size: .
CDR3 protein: CASSPRGRGALGEQFF

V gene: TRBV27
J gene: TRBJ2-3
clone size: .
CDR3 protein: CASSPRTGTTDTQYF

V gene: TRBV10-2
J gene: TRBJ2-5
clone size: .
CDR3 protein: CASSLVGHPSETQYF

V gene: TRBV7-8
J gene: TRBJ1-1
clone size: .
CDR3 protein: CASSPGPSEGSTEAFF

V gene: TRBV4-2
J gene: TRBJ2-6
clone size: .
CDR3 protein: CASSRTSQSSGANVLAF

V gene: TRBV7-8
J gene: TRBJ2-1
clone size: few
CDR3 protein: CASSLRGFGNEQFF

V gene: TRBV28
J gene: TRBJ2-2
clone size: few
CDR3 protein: CASRARNPNTGELFF

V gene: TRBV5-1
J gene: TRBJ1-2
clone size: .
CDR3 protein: CASSFGRVYGYTF

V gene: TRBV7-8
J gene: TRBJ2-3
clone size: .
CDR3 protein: CASSNLPIAGGSTDTQYF

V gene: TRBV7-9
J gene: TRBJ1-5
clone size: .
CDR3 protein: CASSLGGGGNQPQHF

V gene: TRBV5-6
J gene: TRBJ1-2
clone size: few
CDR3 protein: CASSLKPGQTFYGYTF

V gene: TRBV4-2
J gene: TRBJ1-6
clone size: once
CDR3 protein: CASSQHEGQINSPLHF

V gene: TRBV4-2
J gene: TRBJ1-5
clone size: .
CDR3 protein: CASSQERGQFNQPQHF

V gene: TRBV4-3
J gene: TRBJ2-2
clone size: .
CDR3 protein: CASSQPILAGDTNTGELFF

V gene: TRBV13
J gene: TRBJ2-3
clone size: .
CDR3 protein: CASSIRLAWGGDTDTQYF

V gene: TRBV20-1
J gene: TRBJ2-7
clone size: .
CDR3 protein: CSARQTYEQYF

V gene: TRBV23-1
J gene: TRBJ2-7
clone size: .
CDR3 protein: CASSQALGYRGTQGASYEQYF

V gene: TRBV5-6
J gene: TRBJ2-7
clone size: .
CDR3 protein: CASTLPGQVREQYF

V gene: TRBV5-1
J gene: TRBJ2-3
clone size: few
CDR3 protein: CASSLYQRGGTTDTQYF

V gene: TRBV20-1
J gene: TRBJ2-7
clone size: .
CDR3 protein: CSARGQYEQYF

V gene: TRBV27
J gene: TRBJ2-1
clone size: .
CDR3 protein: CASSLGTGGRDEQFF

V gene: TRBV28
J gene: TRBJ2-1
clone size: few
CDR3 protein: CASSFLLTGDGALF

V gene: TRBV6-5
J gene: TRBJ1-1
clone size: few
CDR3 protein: CASSRTGLNTEAFF

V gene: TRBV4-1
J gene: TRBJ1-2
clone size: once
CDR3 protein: CASSQDRILSF

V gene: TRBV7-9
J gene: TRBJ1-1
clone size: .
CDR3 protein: CASSLGQQNTEAFF

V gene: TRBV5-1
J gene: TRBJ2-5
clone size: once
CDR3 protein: CASSLGFGTSQETQYF

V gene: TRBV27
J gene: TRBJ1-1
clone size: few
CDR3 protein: CASRHSVQLGNTEAFF

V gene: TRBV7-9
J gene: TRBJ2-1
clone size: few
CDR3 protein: CASRTETPPNEQFF

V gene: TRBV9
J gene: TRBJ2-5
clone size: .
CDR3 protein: CASSETTGLQTQYF

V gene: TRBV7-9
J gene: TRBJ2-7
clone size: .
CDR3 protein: CSSSLGTYEQYF

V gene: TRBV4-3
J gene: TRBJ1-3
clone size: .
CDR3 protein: CASSQAGRGFRDTIYF

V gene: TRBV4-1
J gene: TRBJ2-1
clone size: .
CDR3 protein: CASSSSGGPYNEQFF

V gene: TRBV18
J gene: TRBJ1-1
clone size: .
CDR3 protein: CASSLTLAVGGKDTEAFF

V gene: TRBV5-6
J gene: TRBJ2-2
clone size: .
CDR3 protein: CASSQPSGGHFRELFF

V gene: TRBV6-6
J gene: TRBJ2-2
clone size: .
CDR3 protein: CASSYTGNTGELFF

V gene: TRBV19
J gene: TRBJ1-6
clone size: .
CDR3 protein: CASDRRGSPLHF

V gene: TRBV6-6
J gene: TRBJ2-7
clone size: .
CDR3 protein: CASSTTGSLDEQYF

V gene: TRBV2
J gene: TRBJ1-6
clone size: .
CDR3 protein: CASFLRGFRNSPLHF

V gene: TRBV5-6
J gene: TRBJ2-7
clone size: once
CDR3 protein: CASSLEAGYEQYF

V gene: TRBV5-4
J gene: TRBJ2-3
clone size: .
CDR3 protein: CASSSDRSITDTQYF

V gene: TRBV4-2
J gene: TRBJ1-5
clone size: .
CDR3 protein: CASSQGGVNQPQHF

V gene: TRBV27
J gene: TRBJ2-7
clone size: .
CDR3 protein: CASSFSLSRPGQPWAYEQYF

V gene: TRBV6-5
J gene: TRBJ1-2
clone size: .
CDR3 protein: CASSYGLGRQGYGYTF